Sequencing of this TCR beta chain was carried out in a study of regulatory T cells in long-lasting Graves disease. CDR3 regions were amplified by Arm-PCR using iRepertoire HTBI primers to build TCR beta libraries. TCRdb re-called the multiplex PCR reads through MiXCR, storing one row per CDR3 protein. The table records roughly 400,000 distinct CDR3 sequences, 16% of them present only once. Regarding time point: newly diagnosed GD, antithyroid drugs for less than 3 months. Making the TCR library involved RNA that had been extracted from PBMCs. This clonotype was seen repeatedly, ten times or more. Germline lookup yields CDR1 SGHAT and CDR2 FQNNGV. Unmatched junction bases numbered 7, after V lost 2 bases and J lost 5 bases. The CDR3 runs to 15 residues. These data also featured in a second study, about T cells in Graves' hyperthyroidism and ophthalmopathy. From that second work: Most clonotypes expanded in the thyroid (above 0.001) were also present in blood.

This chain uses TRBV11-2 with TRBJ2-7, with TRBD2 matching 9 bases. The receptor was derived from a young woman with Graves disease. The source material was peripheral blood mononuclear cells (PBMCs), sampled at new diagnosis, from a patient treated with antithyroid drugs. This chain's CDR3 is CASSLQAGGPDEQYF. CDR3 nucleotides: TGTGCCAGCAGCTTACAGGCGGGAGGGCCGGACGAGCAGTACTTC.